Listed here is a single T cell receptor (beta chain). Its antigen remains unidentified. These data come from a study of a mutant IDH1 vaccine in newly diagnosed glioma. Study details: Therapy received beforehand was radiotherapy, temozolomide, or both, with most patients given both.

CDR1 is GTSNPN, CDR2 SVGIG, per germline (reference sequence). The CDR3 has 14 residues. The assay was immunoSEQ multiplex PCR, and TCRdb's table has in-frame clones only and misses some. In the table there are just over 60,000 clones, around 83% of which are singletons. Time point described: week 47, end of study. The investigators gave 300 ug of mutant IDH1 20-mer peptide in each vaccine dose, together with topical imiquimod. Each patient was administered eight vaccinations, scheduled in weeks 1, 3, 5, 7, 11, 15, 19 and 23. Donors' newly diagnosed IDH1-mutant WHO grade 3 or 4 astrocytomas lacked nuclear ATRX.

The material was PBMCs, obtained from a glioma patient whose treatment included an IDH1 peptide vaccine. The chain links TRBV30 to TRBJ2-5, with 11 bases identical to TRBD1. The J call is uncertain, as TRBJ2-7 better fits the DNA end. This receptor was taken from a man aged 25 to 40 with glioma. The CDR3 region has the DNA TGTGCCTGGAGTGCGGGACAGGGGGTCTACGAGCAGTACTTC. It encodes CAWSAGQGVYEQYF.